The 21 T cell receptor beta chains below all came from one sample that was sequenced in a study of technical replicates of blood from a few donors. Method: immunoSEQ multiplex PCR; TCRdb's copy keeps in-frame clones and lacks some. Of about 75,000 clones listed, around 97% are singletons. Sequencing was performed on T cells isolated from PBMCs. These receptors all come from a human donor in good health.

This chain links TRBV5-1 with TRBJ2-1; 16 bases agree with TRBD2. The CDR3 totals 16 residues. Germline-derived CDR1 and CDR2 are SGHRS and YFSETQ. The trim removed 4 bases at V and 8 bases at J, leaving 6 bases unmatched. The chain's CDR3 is CASSPGTSGRGDEQFF. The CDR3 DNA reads TGCGCCAGCAGCCCGGGGACTAGCGGGAGGGGGGATGAGCAGTTCTTC. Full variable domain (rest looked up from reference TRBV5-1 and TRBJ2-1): KAGVTQTPRYLIKTRGQQVTLSCSPISGHRSVSWYQQTPGQGLQFLFEYFSETQRNKGNFPGRFSGRQFSNSRSEMNVSTLELGDSALYLCASSPGTSGRGDEQFFGPGTRLTVL.

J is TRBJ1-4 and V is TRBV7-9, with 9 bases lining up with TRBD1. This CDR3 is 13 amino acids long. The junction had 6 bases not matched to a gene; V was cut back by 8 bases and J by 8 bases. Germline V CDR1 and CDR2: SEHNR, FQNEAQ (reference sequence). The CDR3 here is CASRDRASEKLFF. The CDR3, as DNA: TGTGCCAGCCGGGACAGGGCTTCCGAAAAACTGTTTTTT.

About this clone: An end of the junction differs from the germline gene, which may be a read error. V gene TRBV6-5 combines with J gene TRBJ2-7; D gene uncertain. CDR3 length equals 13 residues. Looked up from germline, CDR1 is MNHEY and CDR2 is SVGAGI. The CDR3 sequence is CASRKSTSYEQYF. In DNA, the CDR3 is TGTGCCAGCAGAAAGTCAACGTCCTACGAACAGTACTTC.

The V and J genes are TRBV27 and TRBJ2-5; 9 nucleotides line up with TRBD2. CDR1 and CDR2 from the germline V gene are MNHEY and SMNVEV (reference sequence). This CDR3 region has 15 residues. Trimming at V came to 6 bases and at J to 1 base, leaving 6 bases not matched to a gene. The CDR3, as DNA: TGTGCCAGCAGGCTACTAGCGGGTGGCCAAGAGACCCAGTACTTC. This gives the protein CASRLLAGGQETQYF.

The CDR3 DNA sequence: TGTGCCAGCACTCAGGCCTCTACTAATGAAAAACTGTTTTTT. It is translated as CASTQASTNEKLFF. The V and J genes are TRBV25-1 and TRBJ1-4; D gene uncertain. CDR1 is MGHDK, CDR2 SYGVNS, per germline. Trimming took off 7 bases at V and 2 bases at J, with 11 bases between the two ends. This CDR3 region has 14 residues.

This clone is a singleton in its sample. CDR3 nucleotide sequence: TGCGCCAGCAGCTTGATGGGAGGGCAGGCGAACACTGAAGCTTTCTTT. Its protein is CASSLMGGQANTEAFF. The chain uses TRBV5-1 and TRBJ1-1; no reliable D call. This CDR3 is built from 16 residues. Trimming left V 1 base short and J 1 base short, with 14 bases between. The germline gives CDR1 SGHRS, CDR2 YFSETQ.

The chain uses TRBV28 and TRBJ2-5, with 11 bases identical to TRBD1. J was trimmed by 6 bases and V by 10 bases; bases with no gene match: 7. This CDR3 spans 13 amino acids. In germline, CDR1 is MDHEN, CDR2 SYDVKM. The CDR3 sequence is CATDRDRGKTQYF. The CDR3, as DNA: TGTGCCACCGACCGGGACAGGGGGAAGACCCAGTACTTC.

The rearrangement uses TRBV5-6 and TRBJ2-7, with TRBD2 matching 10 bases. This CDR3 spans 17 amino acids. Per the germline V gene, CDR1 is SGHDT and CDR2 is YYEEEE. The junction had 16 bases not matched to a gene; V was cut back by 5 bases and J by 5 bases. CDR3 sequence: CASRAEKSGRELNEQYF. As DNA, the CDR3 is TGTGCCAGCAGGGCAGAGAAAAGCGGGAGGGAATTGAACGAGCAGTACTTC.

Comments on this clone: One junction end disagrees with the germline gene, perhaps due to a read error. CDR3 coding DNA: TGTGCCAGCAGCCTAGCGGGAGGGCGGTCCTACGAGCAGTACTTC. It yields the protein CASSLAGGRSYEQYF. The chain joins TRBV11-1 to TRBJ2-7; TRBD2 agrees at 12 bases. Germline V gene sequence: CDR1 SGHAT, CDR2 FQDESV (reference sequence). This CDR3 comprises 15 residues.

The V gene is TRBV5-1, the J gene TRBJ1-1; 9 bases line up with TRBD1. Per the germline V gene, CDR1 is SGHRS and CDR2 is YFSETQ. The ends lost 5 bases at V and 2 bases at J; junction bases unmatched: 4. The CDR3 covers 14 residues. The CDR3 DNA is TGCGCCAGCAGGGTCACAGGGGGCAACACTGAAGCTTTCTTT. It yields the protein CASRVTGGNTEAFF. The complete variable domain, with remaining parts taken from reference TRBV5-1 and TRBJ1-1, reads KAGVTQTPRYLIKTRGQQVTLSCSPISGHRSVSWYQQTPGQGLQFLFEYFSETQRNKGNFPGRFSGRQFSNSRSEMNVSTLELGDSALYLCASRVTGGNTEAFFGQGTRLTVV.

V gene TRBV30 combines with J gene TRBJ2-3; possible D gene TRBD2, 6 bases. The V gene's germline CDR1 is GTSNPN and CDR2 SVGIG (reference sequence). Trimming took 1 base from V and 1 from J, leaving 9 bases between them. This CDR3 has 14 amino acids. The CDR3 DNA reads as TGTGCCTGGAGTGAATGGGGGGGCACAGATACGCAGTATTTT. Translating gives CAWSEWGGTDTQYF.

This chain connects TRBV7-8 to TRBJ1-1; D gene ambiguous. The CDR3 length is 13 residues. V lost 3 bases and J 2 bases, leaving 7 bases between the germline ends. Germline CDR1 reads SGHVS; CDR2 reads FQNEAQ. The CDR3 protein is CASSFLENTEAFF. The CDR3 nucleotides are TGTGCCAGCAGCTTCTTAGAAAACACTGAAGCTTTCTTT.

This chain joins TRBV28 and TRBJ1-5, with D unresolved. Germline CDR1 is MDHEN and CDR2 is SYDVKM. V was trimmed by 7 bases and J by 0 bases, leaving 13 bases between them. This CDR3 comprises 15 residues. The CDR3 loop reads CASKRNPYSNQPQHF. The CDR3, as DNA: TGTGCCAGCAAGAGGAATCCTTATAGCAATCAGCCCCAGCATTTT.

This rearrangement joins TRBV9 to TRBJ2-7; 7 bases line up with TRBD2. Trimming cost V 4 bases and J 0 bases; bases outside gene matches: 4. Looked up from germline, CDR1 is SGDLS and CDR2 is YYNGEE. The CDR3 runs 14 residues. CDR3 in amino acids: CASSPSGSSYEQYF. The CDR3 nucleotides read TGTGCCAGCAGCCCTAGCGGAAGCTCCTACGAGCAGTACTTC.

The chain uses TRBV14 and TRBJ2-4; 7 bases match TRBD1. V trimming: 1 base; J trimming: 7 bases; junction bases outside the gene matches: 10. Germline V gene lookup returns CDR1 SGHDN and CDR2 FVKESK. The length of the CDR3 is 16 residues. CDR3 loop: CASSQGWQGVTNIQYF. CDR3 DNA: TGTGCCAGCAGCCAAGGTTGGCAGGGGGTCACTAACATTCAGTACTTC.

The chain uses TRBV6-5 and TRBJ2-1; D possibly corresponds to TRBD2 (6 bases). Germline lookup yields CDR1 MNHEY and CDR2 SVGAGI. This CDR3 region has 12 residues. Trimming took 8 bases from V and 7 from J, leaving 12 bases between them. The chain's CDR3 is CASQRVQNEQFF. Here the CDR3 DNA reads TGTGCCAGCCAGCGGGTGCAGAATGAGCAGTTCTTC.

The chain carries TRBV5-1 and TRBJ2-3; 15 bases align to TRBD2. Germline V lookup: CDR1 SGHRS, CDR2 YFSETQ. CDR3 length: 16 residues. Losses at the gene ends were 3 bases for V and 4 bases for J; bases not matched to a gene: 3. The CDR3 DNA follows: TGCGCCAGCAGCTGGGGGACTAGCGGGAGGCCAGATACGCAGTATTTT. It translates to CASSWGTSGRPDTQYF.

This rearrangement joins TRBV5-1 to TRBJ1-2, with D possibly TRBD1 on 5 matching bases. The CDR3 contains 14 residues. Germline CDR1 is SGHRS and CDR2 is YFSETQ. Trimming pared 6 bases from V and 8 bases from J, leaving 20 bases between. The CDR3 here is CASTKDTGVVGYTF. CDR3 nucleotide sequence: TGCGCCAGCACCAAGGATACGGGGGTCGTGGGCTACACCTTC.

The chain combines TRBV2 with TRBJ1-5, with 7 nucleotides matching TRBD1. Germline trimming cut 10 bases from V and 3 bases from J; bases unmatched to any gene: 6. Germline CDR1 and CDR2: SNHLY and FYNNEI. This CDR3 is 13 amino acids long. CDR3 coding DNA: TGTGCCATCCGACAGGGTGACAATCAGCCCCAGCATTTT. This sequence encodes CAIRQGDNQPQHF.

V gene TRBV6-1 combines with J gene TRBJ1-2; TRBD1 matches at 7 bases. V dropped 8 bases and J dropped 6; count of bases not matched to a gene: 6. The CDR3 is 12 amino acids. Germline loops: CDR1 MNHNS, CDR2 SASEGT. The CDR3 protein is CASGVTGDGYTF. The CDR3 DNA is TGTGCCAGCGGGGTTACAGGGGATGGCTACACCTTC.

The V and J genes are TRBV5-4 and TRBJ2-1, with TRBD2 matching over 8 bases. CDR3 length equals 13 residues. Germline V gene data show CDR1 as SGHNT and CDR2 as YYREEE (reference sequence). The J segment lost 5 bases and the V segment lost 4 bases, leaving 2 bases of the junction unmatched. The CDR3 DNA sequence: TGTGCCAGCAGCACTAGCGGTCACAATGAGCAGTTCTTC. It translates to CASSTSGHNEQFF.